This TCR beta chain was observed in a study of vaccination effects on CD4 cells after COVID-19. Germline-derived CDR1 and CDR2 are SGHRS and YFSETQ. This CDR3 is 14 amino acids long. Trimming left V 5 bases short and J 3 bases short, with 12 bases between. Antigen-specific CD4+ T cells were first expanded with viral peptide pools by the ViraFEST assay and only then sequenced. Cultured cells yielded isolated CD4+ T cells after about ten days. Vaccinated recipients, who were negative for nucleocapsid antibodies, had no history of SARS-CoV-2 infection. Details on this clone: Its cognate antigen is unknown.

Assay used: immunoSEQ multiplex PCR; TCRdb lists only in-frame clones, some missing. The table records more than 20,000 clones, 76% of them present only once. The rearrangement uses TRBV5-1 and TRBJ1-5; a possible D gene is TRBD1 (5 bases). This sequence originates from a human donor who received a COVID-19 vaccine. This specimen consisted of CD4+ T cells from PBMCs cultured with HCoV-NL63 spike peptides, obtained before COVID-19 vaccination. CDR3 DNA: TGCGCCAGCAGTCCAGACAGCCCCAATCAGCCCCAGCATTTT. This codes for CASSPDSPNQPQHF.